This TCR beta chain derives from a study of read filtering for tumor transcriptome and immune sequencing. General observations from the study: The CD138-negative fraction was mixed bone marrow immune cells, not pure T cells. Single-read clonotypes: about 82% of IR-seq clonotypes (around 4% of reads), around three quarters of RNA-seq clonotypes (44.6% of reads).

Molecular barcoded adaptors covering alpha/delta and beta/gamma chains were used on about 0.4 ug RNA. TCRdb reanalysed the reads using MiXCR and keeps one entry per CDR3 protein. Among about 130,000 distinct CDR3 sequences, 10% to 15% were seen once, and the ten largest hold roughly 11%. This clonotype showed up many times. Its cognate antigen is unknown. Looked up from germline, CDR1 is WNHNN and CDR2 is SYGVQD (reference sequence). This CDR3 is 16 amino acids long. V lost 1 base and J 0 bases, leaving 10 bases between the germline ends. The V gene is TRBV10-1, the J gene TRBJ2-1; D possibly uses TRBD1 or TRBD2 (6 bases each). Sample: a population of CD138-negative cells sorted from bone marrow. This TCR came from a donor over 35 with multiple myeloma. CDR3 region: CASSEWGASSYNEQFF. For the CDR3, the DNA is TGCGCCAGCAGTGAGTGGGGGGCCAGCTCCTACAATGAGCAGTTCTTC.